This T cell receptor (beta chain) stems from a study of cytomegalovirus exposure and HLA in healthy donors. Study-wide results and limits: Many donors carried some public TCRs, although rarity characterized most TCR sequences. Accurate predictions that matched the HLA-A and HLA-B alleles of most subjects were reportedly made from TCR beta sequences.

With respect to this clone: Antigen unknown.

The PCR employed 60 Vbeta primers together with 13 Jbeta primers. Assay: immunoSEQ multiplex PCR; the TCRdb copy retains only in-frame clones and omits some. The data contain about 190,000 clones, approximately 78% of them singletons. CDR3 size: 17 residues. With V trimmed by 5 bases and J by 4 bases, 9 bases remained unmatched. Per germline, CDR1 SGHTA and CDR2 FQGNSA. The chain joins TRBV7-2 to TRBJ1-6, with 9 bases aligning to TRBD1. The source of this sequence is a young woman in good health and CMV-seronegative. The sample was PBMCs. CDR3 DNA sequence: TGTGCCAGCAGCCCCCGAGGGGACAGGGCTTATAATTCACCCCTCCACTTT. It yields the protein CASSPRGDRAYNSPLHF. The entire variable domain, with the rest obtained from reference TRBV7-2 and TRBJ1-6, is as follows: GAGVSQSPSNKVTEKGKDVELRCDPISGHTALYWYRQSLGQGLEFLIYFQGNSAPDKSGLPSDRFSAERTGGSVSTLTIQRTQQEDSAVYLCASSPRGDRAYNSPLHFGNGTRLTVT.